These T cell receptor beta chains were read from a single sample in a study of blood T cells in healthy people across ages. TCRdb reprocessed the 5' RACE reads with MiXCR, giving one entry per CDR3 protein. Of over 600,000 distinct CDR3 sequences listed, 46% are singletons. Sequences were obtained from blood. The source of these receptors is an elderly man in good health. Each CDR3 is given with its conserved first and last residue. A D gene is named only where the DNA matches it firmly. Rows may omit the clone size; those that give it use once, few, many or a size class.

v_call	j_call	d_call	clone_size	cdr3_aa	cdr3_nt
TRBV20-1	TRBJ2-7	-	-	CSARVLATNNEQYF	TGCAGTGCTAGAGTTCTAGCGACGAACAATGAGCAGTACTTC
TRBV9	TRBJ2-5	-	-	CASSVVGLPEETQYF	TGTGCCAGCAGCGTAGTGGGTCTACCAGAAGAGACCCAGTACTTC
TRBV9	TRBJ2-3	-	-	CASSAPADTQYF	TGTGCCAGCAGCGCCCCGGCGGATACGCAGTATTTT
TRBV7-2	TRBJ2-7	TRBD2	-	CASRPPSGRTEQYF	TGTGCCAGCAGACCTCCTAGCGGGAGGACCGAGCAGTACTTC
TRBV20-1	TRBJ2-7	-	-	CSARVPDGSYEQYF	TGCAGTGCTAGAGTACCGGACGGATCCTACGAGCAGTACTTC
TRBV6-2/TRBV6-3	TRBJ2-3	TRBD2	-	CASSYYEGEEAGARRDTQYF	TGTGCCAGCAGTTACTACGAAGGTGAGGAAGCGGGAGCGCGGCGGGATACGCAGTATTTT
TRBV12-3/TRBV12-4	TRBJ2-7	TRBD1	-	CASSFGPGGSYEQYF	TGTGCCAGCAGTTTTGGTCCAGGGGGCTCCTACGAGCAGTACTTC
TRBV29-1	TRBJ2-1	-	-	CSVELRGLSYNEQFF	TGCAGCGTTGAACTCCGCGGGCTGTCCTACAATGAGCAGTTCTTC
TRBV7-7	TRBJ2-5	-	-	CASSSGRGVKETQYF	TGTGCCAGCAGCTCGGGAAGGGGGGTTAAAGAGACCCAGTACTTC
TRBV7-2	TRBJ2-3	-	once	CASSETMFGTQYF	TGTGCCAGCAGTGAGACCATGTTCGGTACGCAGTATTTT
TRBV10-3	TRBJ2-5	-	-	CAISDPDRHLGETQYF	TGTGCCATCAGTGATCCCGACAGGCACTTGGGGGAGACCCAGTACTTC
TRBV12-3/TRBV12-4	TRBJ2-1	-	few	CASSLIALPYNEQFF	TGTGCCAGCAGTTTAATAGCGCTACCCTACAATGAGCAGTTCTTC
TRBV28	TRBJ2-5	TRBD1	-	CASSGTGRGTQYF	TGTGCCAGCAGTGGGACAGGTCGTGGGACCCAGTACTTC
TRBV2	TRBJ2-5	TRBD1	-	CASSEAGTAKEQYF	TGTGCCAGCAGTGAGGCCGGGACAGCTAAAGAGCAGTACTTC
TRBV20-1	TRBJ2-1	-	-	CSARYPGRAVNNEQFF	TGCAGTGCTAGATATCCGGGACGAGCGGTAAACAATGAGCAGTTCTTC
TRBV11-3	TRBJ2-1	-	few	CASSLDFGGSVGYNEQFF	TGTGCCAGCAGCTTAGATTTCGGGGGATCAGTGGGCTACAATGAGCAGTTCTTC
TRBV30	TRBJ1-3	-	once	CAWSMDTTSGNTIYF	TGTGCCTGGAGTATGGACACGACCTCTGGAAACACCATATATTTT
TRBV4-2	TRBJ2-5	-	-	CASSQEARKETQYF	TGTGCCAGCAGCCAAGAGGCGCGGAAAGAGACCCAGTACTTC
TRBV20-1	TRBJ2-3	TRBD2	-	CSASPGTSGWTDTQYF	TGCAGTGCTAGCCCCGGGACTAGCGGGTGGACAGATACGCAGTATTTT
TRBV6-5	TRBJ1-2	-	-	CASSYVQGYGYTF	TGTGCCAGCAGTTACGTTCAGGGTTATGGCTACACCTTC
TRBV4-2	TRBJ2-3	-	many	CASSHPDASAQYF	TGTGCCAGCAGCCATCCGGACGCCTCCGCGCAGTATTTT
TRBV28	TRBJ2-5	TRBD2	few	CASSSHGTSGPGETQYF	TGTGCCAGCAGTTCCCACGGGACTAGCGGGCCGGGTGAGACCCAGTACTTC
TRBV21-1	TRBJ2-7	-	few	CASSKVGKREYEQYF	TGTGCCAGCAGCAAAGTGGGTAAGCGGGAGTACGAGCAGTACTTC
TRBV28	TRBJ2-7	TRBD2	once	CASNSGSVSSYEQYF	TGTGCCAGTAATAGCGGGAGTGTGTCGAGCTACGAGCAGTACTTC
TRBV6-5	TRBJ1-1	-	-	CASSRRSGRVNTEAFF	TGTGCCAGCAGTCGTCGGTCGGGACGGGTGAACACTGAAGCTTTCTTT
TRBV6-6	TRBJ1-5	TRBD1	-	CASSAGGDQPQHF	TGTGCCAGCAGTGCAGGGGGCGATCAGCCCCAGCATTTT
TRBV29-1	TRBJ2-3	-	-	CSVDRVPTDTQYF	TGCAGCGTTGACAGGGTGCCCACAGATACGCAGTATTTT
TRBV12-3/TRBV12-4	TRBJ2-5	-	-	CASTSLLWEETQYF	TGTGCCAGCACAAGCCTTCTGTGGGAAGAGACCCAGTACTTC
TRBV20-1	TRBJ2-1	TRBD2	-	CSGTSLDEQFF	TGCAGTGGGACTAGTCTTGATGAGCAGTTCTTC
TRBV4-2	TRBJ2-1	TRBD2	few	CASSFGLSGSDEQFF	TGTGCCAGCAGCTTTGGCCTTAGCGGGAGCGATGAGCAGTTCTTC
TRBV7-8	TRBJ2-7	-	-	CASSSDTGPEQYF	TGTGCCAGCAGCTCTGACACAGGCCCCGAGCAGTACTTC
TRBV7-2	TRBJ2-7	-	few	CASSSDGSSYEQYF	TGTGCCAGCAGTTCCGACGGCTCGTCCTACGAGCAGTACTTC
TRBV7-2	TRBJ1-2	-	few	CASSLGVGTANYGYTF	TGTGCCAGCAGCTTAGGGGTGGGGACGGCTAACTATGGCTACACCTTC
TRBV5-6	TRBJ1-2	-	-	CASSLFGQTNYGYTF	TGTGCCAGCAGCTTGTTTGGACAAACTAACTATGGCTACACCTTC
TRBV24-1	TRBJ2-1	-	-	CATSGRVGSSYNEQFF	TGTGCCACCAGTGGACGGGTGGGGAGCTCCTACAATGAGCAGTTCTTC
TRBV4-2	TRBJ2-3	TRBD2	-	CASSQEELATDTQYF	TGTGCCAGCAGCCAAGAGGAACTAGCGACAGATACGCAGTATTTT
TRBV20-1	TRBJ2-5	TRBD2	-	CSASGGGLETQYF	TGCAGTGCTAGTGGGGGGGGTTTGGAGACCCAGTACTTC
TRBV7-2	TRBJ2-5	TRBD2	many	CASSLDVGRVETQYF	TGTGCCAGCAGCTTAGATGTAGGGAGGGTAGAGACCCAGTACTTC
TRBV12-3/TRBV12-4	TRBJ1-5	-	-	CASSLKIGGGKSNQPQHF	TGTGCCAGCAGTTTAAAGATAGGAGGGGGGAAAAGCAATCAGCCCCAGCATTTT
TRBV5-1	TRBJ2-4	-	once	CASSSTRDGKNIQYF	TGCGCCAGCAGCTCAACAAGGGACGGTAAAAACATTCAGTACTTC
TRBV10-3	TRBJ2-5	-	once	CAISESEGGETQYF	TGTGCCATCAGTGAGTCGGAGGGTGGGGAGACCCAGTACTTC
TRBV7-2	TRBJ2-3	-	-	CASSLAGGVPTDTQYF	TGTGCCAGCAGCTTAGCGGGCGGTGTACCGACAGATACGCAGTATTTT
TRBV20-1	TRBJ2-1	TRBD2	many	CSARLLGLAVLNEQFF	TGCAGTGCTAGGTTGCTGGGACTAGCAGTTCTCAATGAGCAGTTCTTC
TRBV7-6	TRBJ2-1	TRBD2	-	CASSLSLAGVGNEQFF	TGTGCCAGCAGCTTATCGCTAGCGGGAGTGGGAAATGAGCAGTTCTTC
TRBV20-1	TRBJ2-5	-	-	CSARDGTGSQEAQYF	TGCAGTGCTAGAGATGGCACAGGGTCTCAAGAGGCCCAGTACTTC
TRBV10-3	TRBJ2-1	-	many	CAIGTNSDEQFF	TGTGCCATCGGGACAAATTCCGATGAGCAGTTCTTC
TRBV20-1	TRBJ2-1	-	-	CSARGDHEQFF	TGCAGTGCTAGGGGGGACCATGAGCAGTTCTTC
TRBV6-2/TRBV6-3	TRBJ2-5	-	-	CASSIIQETQYF	TGTGCCAGCAGTATCATCCAAGAGACCCAGTACTTC
TRBV20-1	TRBJ1-2	-	few	CSARDPAAVYGYTF	TGCAGTGCTAGAGATCCCGCGGCAGTCTATGGCTACACCTTC
TRBV5-1	TRBJ1-5	TRBD1	few	CASSLGQGADQPQHF	TGCGCCAGCAGCTTGGGACAGGGCGCTGATCAGCCCCAGCATTTT
TRBV5-6	TRBJ2-1	TRBD2	-	CASSFGLELYNEQFF	TGTGCCAGCAGCTTTGGACTAGAGTTATACAATGAGCAGTTCTTC
TRBV11-1	TRBJ2-5	-	-	CASSVEQEETQYF	TGTGCCAGCAGCGTAGAACAGGAAGAGACCCAGTACTTC
TRBV30	TRBJ1-2	-	-	CACTGEHVYGYTF	TGTGCCTGCACAGGCGAACATGTCTATGGCTACACCTTC
TRBV3-1	TRBJ2-2	-	-	CASRPGASNTGELFF	TGTGCCAGCAGACCCGGGGCCTCGAACACCGGGGAGCTGTTTTTT
TRBV4-3	TRBJ2-1	-	-	CANSQERRGHDEQFF	TGCGCCAACAGCCAAGAGCGCCGGGGCCACGATGAGCAGTTCTTC